Listed below are T cell receptor beta chains from one sample, sequenced in a study of blood T cell repertoires in COVID-19. The method was immunoSEQ multiplex PCR; TCRdb's version includes in-frame clones alone and lacks a portion of them. The data hold about 46,000 clones, with approximately 88% observed a single time. The source material was peripheral blood. These receptors all come from a man over 45 with acute or convalescent COVID-19. Both conserved end residues are part of each CDR3. Each record gives: clone size, J gene, D gene, V gene, CDR3 protein, CDR3 DNA. D genes are given only for firm matches. The size field is filled for only some rows; it gives once, few, many or a size class.

>-|TRBJ1-1|-|TRBV6-5
CASSFLDRAFF
TGTGCCAGCAGTTTTCTGGACAGAGCTTTCTTT
>-|TRBJ2-5|TRBD1|TRBV7-3
CASSPTRDRAPQETQYF
TGTGCCAGCAGCCCGACCCGGGACAGGGCCCCTCAAGAGACCCAGTACTTC
>-|TRBJ1-4|TRBD1|TRBV19
CASRETGGEKLFF
TGTGCCAGTAGGGAGACAGGGGGCGAAAAACTGTTTTTT
>once|TRBJ2-3|TRBD2|TRBV5-1
CASSRRSGGPDTQYF
TGCGCCAGCAGCCGGCGTAGCGGGGGGCCAGATACGCAGTATTTT
>-|TRBJ1-3|-|TRBV4-3
CASSQGQDSGNTIYF
TGCGCCAGCAGCCAAGGGCAGGACTCTGGAAACACCATATATTTT
>-|TRBJ1-2|-|TRBV27
CASTPFRGYGYTF
TGTGCCAGCACCCCCTTCAGGGGTTATGGCTACACCTTC
>-|TRBJ2-1|TRBD1|TRBV3-1/TRBV3-2
CASSQATGGWEQFF
TGTGCCAGCAGCCAAGCGACAGGGGGATGGGAGCAGTTCTTC